The clone carrying this T cell receptor (beta chain) was counted a few times. The target antigen is unknown. Study-level points and caveats: Tumor Treg TCRs overlapped most with tumor naive CD4+ cells. In terms of TCR gene usage, tumor memory CD4+ T cells clustered together with blood and lymph node memory CD4+ cells, as well as with lymph node naive CD4+ cells. Larger-cohort validation covered only one TCR beta V-J rearrangement.

Germline CDR1 reads SGHRS; CDR2 reads YFSETQ. The length of the CDR3 is 16 residues. Losses at the gene ends were 0 bases for V and 7 bases for J; bases not matched to a gene: 8. Semi-nested PCR with Nested Universal Primer A followed constant-region reverse priming of full-length variable regions. TCRdb reanalysed the 5' RACE reads using MiXCR and keeps one entry per CDR3 protein. The data contain around 5,600 distinct CDR3 sequences, roughly 51% of them singletons. This sequence joins TRBV5-1 and TRBJ2-4; 9 bases are shared with TRBD1. The material sequenced was memory CD4+ T cells sorted from blood. The sample's subset: memory CD4+ T cells, CD4+CD45RO+CD25-. The clonotype comes from a female donor with breast cancer. The CDR3 spells CASSLGPQGAGNIQYF. The CDR3 coding sequence is TGCGCCAGCAGCTTGGGCCCACAGGGGGCAGGGAACATTCAGTACTTC.